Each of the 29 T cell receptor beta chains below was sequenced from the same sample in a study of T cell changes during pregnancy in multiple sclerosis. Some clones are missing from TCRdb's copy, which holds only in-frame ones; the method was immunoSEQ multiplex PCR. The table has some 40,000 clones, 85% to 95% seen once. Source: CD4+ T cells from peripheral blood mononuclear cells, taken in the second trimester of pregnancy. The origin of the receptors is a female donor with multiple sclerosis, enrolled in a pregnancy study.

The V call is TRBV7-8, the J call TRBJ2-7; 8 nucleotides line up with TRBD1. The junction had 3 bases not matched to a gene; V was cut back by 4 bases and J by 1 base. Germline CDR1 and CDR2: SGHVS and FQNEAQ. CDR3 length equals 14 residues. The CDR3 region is CASSSGGRSYEQYF. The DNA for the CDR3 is TGTGCCAGCAGCTCAGGGGGCCGTTCCTACGAGCAGTACTTC.

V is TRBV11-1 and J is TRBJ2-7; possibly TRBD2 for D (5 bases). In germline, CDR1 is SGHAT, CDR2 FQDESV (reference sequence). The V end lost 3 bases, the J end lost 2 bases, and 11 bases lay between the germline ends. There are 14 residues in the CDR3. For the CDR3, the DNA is TGTGCCAGCAGCTTGCGACTCGGGACCTACGAGCAGTACTTC. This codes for CASSLRLGTYEQYF.

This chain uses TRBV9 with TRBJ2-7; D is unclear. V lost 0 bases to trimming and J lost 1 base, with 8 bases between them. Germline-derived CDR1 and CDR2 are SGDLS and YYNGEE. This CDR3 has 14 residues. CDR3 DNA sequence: TGTGCCAGCAGCGTAGGAGTTCGGTCCTACGAGCAGTACTTC. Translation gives CASSVGVRSYEQYF.

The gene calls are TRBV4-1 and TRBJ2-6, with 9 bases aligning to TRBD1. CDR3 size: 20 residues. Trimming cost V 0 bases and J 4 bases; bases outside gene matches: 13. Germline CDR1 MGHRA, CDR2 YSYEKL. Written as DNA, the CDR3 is TGCGCCAGCAGCCAAGAAGGGGGGACAGGGCTTGTCTCCGGGGCCAACGTCCTGACTTTC. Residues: CASSQEGGTGLVSGANVLTF.

DNA of the CDR3: TGTGCCAGCAGCGTCACCAGGGACAGGGGAGGAAAAAACATTCAGTACTTC. It translates to CASSVTRDRGGKNIQYF. V gene TRBV28 combines with J gene TRBJ2-4; 10 nucleotides align to TRBD1. The V gene end was trimmed by 6 bases and the J gene end by 4 bases; junction bases not matched to a gene: 12. The CDR3 spans 17 residues. Per the germline V gene, CDR1 is MDHEN and CDR2 is SYDVKM.

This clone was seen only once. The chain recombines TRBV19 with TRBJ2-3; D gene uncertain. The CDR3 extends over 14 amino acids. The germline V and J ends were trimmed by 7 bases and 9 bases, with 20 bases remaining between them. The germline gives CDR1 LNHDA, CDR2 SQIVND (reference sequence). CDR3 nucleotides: TGTGCCAGTAAAGGCAGTTACTCACAGATAACGCAGTATTTT. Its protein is CASKGSYSQITQYF.

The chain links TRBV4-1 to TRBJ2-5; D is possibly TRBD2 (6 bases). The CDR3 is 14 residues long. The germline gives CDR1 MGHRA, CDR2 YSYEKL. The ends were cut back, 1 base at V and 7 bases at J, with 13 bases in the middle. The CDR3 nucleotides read TGCGCCAGCAGCCAAGGGGGGGTTGTCGGGACCCAGTACTTC. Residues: CASSQGGVVGTQYF.

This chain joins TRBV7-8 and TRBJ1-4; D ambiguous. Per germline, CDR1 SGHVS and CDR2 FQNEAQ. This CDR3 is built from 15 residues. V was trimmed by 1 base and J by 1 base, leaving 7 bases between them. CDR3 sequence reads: CASSLDGGTNEKLFF. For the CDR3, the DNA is TGTGCCAGCAGCTTAGACGGCGGAACTAATGAAAAACTGTTTTTT.

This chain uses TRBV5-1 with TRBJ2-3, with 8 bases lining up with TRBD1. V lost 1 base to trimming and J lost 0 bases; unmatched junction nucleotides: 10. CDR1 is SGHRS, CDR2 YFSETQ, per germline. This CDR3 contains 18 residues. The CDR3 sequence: CASSLYNRQGASTDTQYF. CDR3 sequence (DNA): TGCGCCAGCAGCTTGTACAATAGGCAGGGGGCTAGCACAGATACGCAGTATTTT.

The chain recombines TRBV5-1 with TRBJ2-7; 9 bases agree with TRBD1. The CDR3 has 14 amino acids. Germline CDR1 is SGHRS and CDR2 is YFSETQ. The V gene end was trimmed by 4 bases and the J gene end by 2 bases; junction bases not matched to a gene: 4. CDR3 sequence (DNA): TGCGCCAGCAGCACAGGACAGGGGACCTACGAGCAGTACTTC. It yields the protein CASSTGQGTYEQYF.

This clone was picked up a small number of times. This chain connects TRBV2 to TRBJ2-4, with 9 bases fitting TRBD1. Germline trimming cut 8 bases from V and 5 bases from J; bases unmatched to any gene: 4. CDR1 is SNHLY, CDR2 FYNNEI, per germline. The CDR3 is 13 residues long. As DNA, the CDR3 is TGTGCCAGCGGCAGGACAGGGGAAAACATTCAGTACTTC. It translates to CASGRTGENIQYF.

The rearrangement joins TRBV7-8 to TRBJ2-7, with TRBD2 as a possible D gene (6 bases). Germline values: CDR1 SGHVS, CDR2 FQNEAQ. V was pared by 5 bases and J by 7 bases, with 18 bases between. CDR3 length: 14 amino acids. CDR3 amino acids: CASSQGGTRGEQYF. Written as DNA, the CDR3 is TGTGCCAGCAGCCAAGGTGGGACTCGGGGAGAGCAGTACTTC. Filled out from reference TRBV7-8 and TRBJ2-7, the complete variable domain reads GAGVSQSPRYKVAKRGQDVALRCDPISGHVSLFWYQQALGQGPEFLTYFQNEAQLDKSGLPSDRFFAERPEGSVSTLKIQRTQQEDSAVYLCASSQGGTRGEQYFGPGTRLTVT.

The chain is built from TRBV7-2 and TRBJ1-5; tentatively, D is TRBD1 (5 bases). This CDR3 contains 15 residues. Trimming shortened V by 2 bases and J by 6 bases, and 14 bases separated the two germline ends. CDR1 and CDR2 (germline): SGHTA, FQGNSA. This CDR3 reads CASSLWFQGGQPQHF. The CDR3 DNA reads TGTGCCAGCAGCTTATGGTTTCAGGGCGGTCAGCCCCAGCATTTT.

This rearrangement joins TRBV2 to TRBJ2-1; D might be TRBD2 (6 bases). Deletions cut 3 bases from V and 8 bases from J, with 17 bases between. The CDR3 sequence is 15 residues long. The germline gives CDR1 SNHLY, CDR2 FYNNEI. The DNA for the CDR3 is TGTGCCAGCAGTGAGACTAGGCGGCGGGGCTATGAGCAGTTCTTC. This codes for CASSETRRRGYEQFF. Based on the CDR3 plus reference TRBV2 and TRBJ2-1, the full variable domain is EPEVTQTPSHQVTQMGQEVILRCVPISNHLYFYWYRQILGQKVEFLVSFYNNEISEKSEIFDDQFSVERPDGSNFTLKIRSTKLEDSAMYFCASSETRRRGYEQFFGPGTRLTVL.

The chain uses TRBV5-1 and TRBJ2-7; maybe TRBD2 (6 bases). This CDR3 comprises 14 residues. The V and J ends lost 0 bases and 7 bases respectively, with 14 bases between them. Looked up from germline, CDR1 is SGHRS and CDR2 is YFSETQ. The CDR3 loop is CASSLVVAAGEQYF. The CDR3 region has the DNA TGCGCCAGCAGCTTGGTTGTAGCGGCGGGTGAGCAGTACTTC.

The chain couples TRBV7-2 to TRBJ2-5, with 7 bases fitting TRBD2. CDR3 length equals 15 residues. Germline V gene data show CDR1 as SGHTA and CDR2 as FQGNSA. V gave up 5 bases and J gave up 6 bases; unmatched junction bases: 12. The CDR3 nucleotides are TGTGCCAGCAGCCCGACTAGCAGGGCGGGGAAGACCCAGTACTTC. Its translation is CASSPTSRAGKTQYF.

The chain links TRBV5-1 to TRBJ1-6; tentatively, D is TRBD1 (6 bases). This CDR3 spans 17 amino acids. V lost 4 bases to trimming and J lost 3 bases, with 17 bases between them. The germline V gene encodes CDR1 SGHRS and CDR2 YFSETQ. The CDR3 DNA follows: TGCGCCAGCAGCATAAGGTCAGGGGCTGGCTATAATTCACCCCTCCACTTT. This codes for CASSIRSGAGYNSPLHF.

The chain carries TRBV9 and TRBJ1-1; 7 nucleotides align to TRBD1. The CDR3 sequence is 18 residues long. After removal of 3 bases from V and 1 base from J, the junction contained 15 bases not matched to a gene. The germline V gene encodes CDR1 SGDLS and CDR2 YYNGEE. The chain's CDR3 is CASSARQGREERNTEAFF. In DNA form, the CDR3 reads TGTGCCAGCAGCGCAAGACAGGGAAGGGAGGAGAGGAACACTGAAGCTTTCTTT.

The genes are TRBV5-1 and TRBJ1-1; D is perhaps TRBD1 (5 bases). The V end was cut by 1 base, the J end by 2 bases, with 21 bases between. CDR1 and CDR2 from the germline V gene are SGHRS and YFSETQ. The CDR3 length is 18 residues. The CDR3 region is CASSLRAQGGLENTEAFF. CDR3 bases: TGCGCCAGCAGCTTGAGGGCTCAGGGAGGCCTAGAAAACACTGAAGCTTTCTTT.

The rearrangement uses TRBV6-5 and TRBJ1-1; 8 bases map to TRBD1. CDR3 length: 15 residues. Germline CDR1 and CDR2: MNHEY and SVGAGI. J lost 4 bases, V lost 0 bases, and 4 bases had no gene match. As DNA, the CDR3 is TGTGCCAGCAGTTACTCGGGCAGGGGGCTCACTGAAGCTTTCTTT. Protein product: CASSYSGRGLTEAFF.

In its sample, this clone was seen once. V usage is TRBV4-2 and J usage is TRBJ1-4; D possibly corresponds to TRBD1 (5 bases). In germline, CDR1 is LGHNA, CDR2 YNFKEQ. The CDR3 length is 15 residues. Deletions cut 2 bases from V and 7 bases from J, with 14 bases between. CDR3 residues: CASSQKRGPGEKLFF. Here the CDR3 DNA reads TGTGCCAGCAGCCAAAAAAGGGGCCCTGGTGAAAAACTGTTTTTT.

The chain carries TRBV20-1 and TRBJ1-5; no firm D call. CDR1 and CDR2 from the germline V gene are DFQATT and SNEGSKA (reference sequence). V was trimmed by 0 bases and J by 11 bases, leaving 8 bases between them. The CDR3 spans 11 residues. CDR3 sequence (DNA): TGCAGTGCTAGAGATAGCGGGTCCCAGCATTTT. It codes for CSARDSGSQHF.

This chain's CDR3 is CASSFGQGGQPQHF. The CDR3 DNA reads TGCGCCAGCAGCTTCGGCCAGGGAGGTCAGCCCCAGCATTTT. The chain uses TRBV5-1 and TRBJ1-5; maybe TRBD1 (5 bases). V was shortened by 2 bases and J by 6 bases, with 12 bases between the two germline ends. From germline, CDR1 is SGHRS and CDR2 YFSETQ. The CDR3 has 14 amino acids.

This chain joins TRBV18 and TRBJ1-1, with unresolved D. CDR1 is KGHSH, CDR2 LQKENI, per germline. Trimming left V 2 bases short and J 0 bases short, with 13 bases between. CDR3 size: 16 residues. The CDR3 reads CASSPAKTQLNTEAFF. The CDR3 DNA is TGTGCCAGCTCACCAGCCAAGACACAATTGAACACTGAAGCTTTCTTT.

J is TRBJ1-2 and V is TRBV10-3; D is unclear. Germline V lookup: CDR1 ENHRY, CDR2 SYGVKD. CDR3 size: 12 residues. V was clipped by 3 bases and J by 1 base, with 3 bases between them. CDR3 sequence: CAISDGNYGYTF. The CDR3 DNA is TGTGCCATCAGTGACGGTAACTATGGCTACACCTTC.

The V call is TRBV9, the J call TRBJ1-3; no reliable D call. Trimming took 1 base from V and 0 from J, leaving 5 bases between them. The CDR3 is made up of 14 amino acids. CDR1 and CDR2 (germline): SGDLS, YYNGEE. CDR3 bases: TGTGCCAGCAGCGTAATGAGCTCTGGAAACACCATATATTTT. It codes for CASSVMSSGNTIYF.

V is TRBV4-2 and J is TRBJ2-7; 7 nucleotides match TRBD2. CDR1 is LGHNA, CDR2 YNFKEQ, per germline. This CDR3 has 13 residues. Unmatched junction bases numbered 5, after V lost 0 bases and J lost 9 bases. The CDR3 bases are TGTGCCAGCAGCCAAGACGGCAGGGAGGGGCAGTACTTC. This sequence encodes CASSQDGREGQYF.

The CDR3 bases are TGTGCCACCAGCACGCCGAGGACAGGGGGCCCTTGGTCCCAGCATTTT. This encodes CATSTPRTGGPWSQHF. The V and J genes are TRBV15 and TRBJ1-5; 11 nucleotides agree with TRBD1. Trimming removed 4 bases from V and 11 bases from J; junction bases left unmatched: 13. Germline CDR1 and CDR2: LNHNV and YYDKDF (reference sequence). The CDR3 totals 16 residues.

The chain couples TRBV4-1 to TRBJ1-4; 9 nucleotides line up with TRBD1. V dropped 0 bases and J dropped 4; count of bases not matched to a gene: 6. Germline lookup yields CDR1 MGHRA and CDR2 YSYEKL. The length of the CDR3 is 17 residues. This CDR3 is CASSQEGQGLSNEKLFF. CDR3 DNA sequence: TGCGCCAGCAGCCAAGAGGGACAGGGTCTCAGTAATGAAAAACTGTTTTTT.